The 19 T cell receptor beta chains in this list originate from one sample, sequenced in a study of cytomegalovirus exposure and HLA in healthy donors. The primer mix had 60 Vbeta and 13 Jbeta primers. Sequenced by immunoSEQ multiplex PCR; TCRdb stores in-frame clones only, minus some. The table includes 180,000 or so clones, 70% to 90% detected once. The sample taken for sequencing was PBMCs. The source of these receptors is a man between 18 and 35 years old in good health and CMV-seropositive.

With respect to this clone: An end of the junction does not agree with germline; a read error may underlie this. The chain uses TRBV7-9 and TRBJ2-1; 11 bases match TRBD1. The CDR3 is 15 residues long. The germline CDR1 and CDR2 sequences are SEHNR and FQNEAQ (reference sequence). The CDR3 nucleotides are TGTTCCAGCAGCTTAGGGACAGGGGGATACAATGAGCAGTTCTTC. Translating it yields CSSSLGTGGYNEQFF.

The chain has TRBV7-2 and TRBJ1-1; no clear D. CDR3 size: 13 residues. Trimming left V 3 bases short and J 6 bases short, with 11 bases between. Per the germline V gene, CDR1 is SGHTA and CDR2 is FQGNSA. This CDR3 reads CASSFAGPSEAFF. The CDR3 DNA reads as TGTGCCAGCAGCTTCGCCGGTCCCTCTGAAGCTTTCTTT.

The J gene is TRBJ1-4, the V gene TRBV25-1; 10 positions match TRBD1. The trim removed 4 bases at V and 5 bases at J, leaving 4 bases unmatched. The CDR3 has 15 amino acids. The V gene's germline CDR1 is MGHDK and CDR2 SYGVNS. The CDR3 here is CASSVRGQGNEKLFF. The CDR3 nucleotides read TGTGCCAGCAGTGTGAGGGGACAGGGGAATGAAAAACTGTTTTTT.

V is TRBV27 and J is TRBJ2-1; the D gene is possibly TRBD1 (7 bases). Between the trimmed V and J ends, which lost 3 bases and 9 bases, there was a span of 15 bases. CDR3 length: 14 amino acids. Germline CDR1 reads MNHEY; CDR2 reads SMNVEV (reference sequence). DNA for the CDR3: TGTGCCAGCAGTTTGGGCAGGGGGGCCTTTGAGCAGTTCTTC. This gives the protein CASSLGRGAFEQFF.

The chain recombines TRBV30 with TRBJ1-2; a weak D match, TRBD1 (6 bases). CDR1 is GTSNPN and CDR2 is SVGIG in the germline V gene (reference sequence). V dropped 2 bases and J dropped 8 bases, with 15 bases sitting between them. The CDR3 covers 13 residues. The CDR3 is CAWSIGDKGGYTF. The CDR3 coding sequence is TGTGCCTGGAGTATTGGGGACAAGGGCGGCTACACCTTC.

This clone was seen once. The J gene is TRBJ2-7, the V gene TRBV7-9; TRBD1 agrees at 9 bases. The germline gives CDR1 SEHNR, CDR2 FQNEAQ (reference sequence). This CDR3 has 15 amino acids. Losses at the gene ends were 5 bases for V and 5 bases for J; bases not matched to a gene: 10. CDR3 residues: CASSPTDRGVHEQYF. The CDR3, as DNA: TGTGCCAGCAGCCCCACGGACAGGGGAGTTCACGAGCAGTACTTC.

In nucleotides, the CDR3 is TGTGCCAGCAGTTACGCCGGGACAGACGGAAACACCATATATTTT. It specifies CASSYAGTDGNTIYF. The V and J genes are TRBV6-6 and TRBJ1-3, with 7 bases matching TRBD1. The germline CDR1 and CDR2 sequences are MNHNY and SVGAGI (reference sequence). This CDR3 comprises 15 residues. V lost 2 bases to trimming and J lost 4 bases; unmatched junction nucleotides: 5.

This clone has more than one count but fewer than ten. The chain recombines TRBV6-6 with TRBJ1-4; TRBD1 aligns across 10 bases. The trim removed 0 bases at V and 5 bases at J, leaving 3 bases unmatched. Germline assignment: CDR1 MNHNY and CDR2 SVGAGI (reference sequence). There are 16 residues in the CDR3. The CDR3 DNA is TGTGCCAGCAGTTACTCGACAGGGGGCAGGAATGAAAAACTGTTTTTT. Amino acid sequence: CASSYSTGGRNEKLFF.

The chain has TRBV29-1 and TRBJ1-4; D unclear. Germline CDR1 and CDR2: SQVTM and ANQGSEA. V lost 3 bases and J lost 8, with 13 bases in between. There are 13 residues in the CDR3. CDR3 bases: TGCAGCGTTGATTCGGGAGGCGGGGAAAAACTGTTTTTT. Translation: CSVDSGGGEKLFF.

This clone was found a few times. V is TRBV6-6 and J is TRBJ2-7; TRBD2 aligns across 11 bases. The germline V gene has CDR1 MNHNY and CDR2 SVGAGI (reference sequence). This CDR3 comprises 15 residues. V lost 6 bases and J lost 3; bases outside the gene matches: 7. The CDR3 loop is CASRTQTSGGYEQYF. In DNA form, the CDR3 reads TGTGCCAGCAGGACCCAAACTAGCGGGGGCTACGAGCAGTACTTC.

This clone was counted between two and nine times. The J gene is TRBJ2-7, the V gene TRBV6-6; 13 bases align to TRBD2. Germline V gene sequence: CDR1 MNHNY, CDR2 SVGAGI (reference sequence). Trimming took 4 bases from V and 5 from J; bases not matched to a gene: 5. CDR3 length: 15 residues. CDR3 sequence: CASSWGLAGSNEQYF. CDR3 nucleotides: TGTGCCAGCAGTTGGGGACTAGCGGGGTCAAACGAGCAGTACTTC.

A single count supports this clone. The chain uses TRBV5-1 and TRBJ2-5; 11 bases line up with TRBD2. V lost 2 bases to trimming and J lost 5 bases; unmatched junction nucleotides: 8. Germline CDR1 is SGHRS and CDR2 is YFSETQ. The CDR3 totals 16 residues. The CDR3 sequence is CASSLRSGGAWETQYF. CDR3 sequence (DNA): TGCGCCAGCAGCTTACGTAGCGGGGGGGCTTGGGAGACCCAGTACTTC.

The V call is TRBV4-1, the J call TRBJ2-2, with 7 positions matching TRBD2. V shed 0 bases, J shed 0 bases, and the junction held 13 bases outside the gene matches. Germline V CDR1 and CDR2: MGHRA, YSYEKL. CDR3 size: 20 residues. The CDR3 spells CASSQDPLGGRTPNTGELFF. In DNA form, the CDR3 reads TGCGCCAGCAGCCAAGATCCTTTGGGGGGGAGAACCCCGAACACCGGGGAGCTGTTTTTT.

The chain joins TRBV19 to TRBJ2-7; possibly TRBD2 for D (5 bases). This CDR3 has 14 amino acids. Deletions cut 9 bases from V and 0 bases from J, with 15 bases between. Germline V gene lookup returns CDR1 LNHDA and CDR2 SQIVND (reference sequence). This chain's CDR3 is CASRTDDLSYEQYF. CDR3 coding DNA: TGTGCCAGCAGGACTGATGATCTCTCCTACGAGCAGTACTTC.

This clone was seen only once. This rearrangement joins TRBV28 to TRBJ1-2; TRBD1 matches 7 bases. The CDR3 extends over 14 amino acids. In germline, CDR1 is MDHEN, CDR2 SYDVKM. The J segment lost 2 bases and the V segment lost 6 bases, leaving 6 bases of the junction unmatched. Written as DNA, the CDR3 is TGTGCCAGCAGCCTTTCGACAGGGAACTATGGCTACACCTTC. This codes for CASSLSTGNYGYTF.

This sequence joins TRBV9 and TRBJ2-5; 12 bases fit TRBD2. Germline values: CDR1 SGDLS, CDR2 YYNGEE. Losses at the gene ends were 3 bases for V and 5 bases for J; bases not matched to a gene: 2. The CDR3 is made up of 14 amino acids. This chain's CDR3 is CASSGLAGGETQYF. CDR3 coding DNA: TGTGCCAGCAGCGGTCTAGCGGGGGGGGAGACCCAGTACTTC.

V gene TRBV19 combines with J gene TRBJ1-2; D may be TRBD1 (6 bases). The CDR3 length is 14 residues. CDR1 is LNHDA and CDR2 is SQIVND in the germline V gene (reference sequence). Trimming removed 6 bases from V and 2 bases from J, with 13 bases in between. CDR3 amino acids: CASRVQGRNYGYTF. CDR3 DNA sequence: TGTGCCAGTAGGGTGCAGGGGCGAAACTATGGCTACACCTTC.

The genes are TRBV6-5 and TRBJ2-7; D is perhaps TRBD2 (5 bases). The CDR3 sequence is 11 residues long. Germline loops: CDR1 MNHEY, CDR2 SVGAGI. Trimming left V 11 bases short and J 0 bases short, with 8 bases between. DNA of the CDR3: TGTGCCTCCGCGGGCTCCTACGAGCAGTACTTC. Protein sequence: CASAGSYEQYF.

This chain links TRBV18 with TRBJ2-2; D call uncertain. Germline CDR1 is KGHSH and CDR2 is LQKENI. Trimming cost V 2 bases and J 0 bases, with 10 bases left between them. The CDR3 extends over 16 amino acids. The CDR3, as DNA: TGTGCCAGCTCACCAAATACAGCCTCGAACACCGGGGAGCTGTTTTTT. This translates into CASSPNTASNTGELFF.